This T cell receptor (beta chain) was captured by sequencing in a study of blood T cell repertoires in COVID-19. The overall study: The origin of the acute and convalescent COVID-19 samples was the United States, Italy and Spain. Sources were T cells, B-cell-depleted T cells, or PBMCs; the material itself was cDNA or gDNA.

Regarding this clone: Other nucleotide sequences from this sample produce the same CDR3.

This CDR3 is 18 amino acids long. V trimming: 1 base; J trimming: 6 bases; junction bases outside the gene matches: 8. Germline values: CDR1 KGHSH, CDR2 LQKENI. Original data processing: Researchers report that nucleated cell counts were estimated from reference gene primer amplification. The protocol was immunoSEQ multiplex PCR, while the TCRdb copy is restricted to in-frame clones and leaves out a portion. The D gene and trimming were derived from the DNA, and the V and J assignments and clone size from that table. The profile shows 390,000 or so clones, around 89% of them singletons. Followed over time, Seattle patients had been enrolled while infection was active.

The sequence derives from a woman aged 25 to 39 with COVID-19, enrolled during active disease. The chain joins TRBV18 to TRBJ2-1, with TRBD2 matching 14 bases. Sequencing used peripheral blood. CDR3 sequence reads: CASSPLGTSGRVSNEQFF. In DNA, the CDR3 is TGTGCCAGCTCACCACTGGGGACTAGCGGGAGAGTGTCCAATGAGCAGTTCTTC. Together with reference TRBV18 and TRBJ2-1, the CDR3 gives the full variable domain: NAGVMQNPRHLVRRRGQEARLRCSPMKGHSHVYWYRQLPEEGLKFMVYLQKENIIDESGMPKERFSAEFPKEGPSILRIQQVVRGDSAAYFCASSPLGTSGRVSNEQFFGPGTRLTVL.